The entry that follows covers one T cell receptor (beta chain) sequence. Its antigen is unknown. The data stem from a study of immune cell composition in non-small cell lung cancer. In the study overall: Most cases were lung adenocarcinoma or squamous cell carcinoma.

TCRdb's table, derived via immunoSEQ multiplex PCR, lists solely in-frame clones and lacks some. Here the sample spans approximately 3,000 clones, more than 60% being singletons. Overall study findings and caveats: In adenocarcinoma, maximal tumour-associated clone frequency tracked TIL tumour reactivity. Clones >0.5% enriched in tumour were rarer in adenocarcinoma (roughly 35%) than squamous (approximately 80%).

The sequence was collected from a human donor with non-small cell lung cancer. Sequencing input: lung tumor tissue.

The CDR3 protein is CASSVGETRGDTQYF. The DNA for the CDR3 is TGTGCCAGCAGCGTAGGAGAGACTCGAGGAGATACGCAGTATTTT. The chain links TRBV9 to TRBJ2-3, with D uncertain. The V and J ends lost 0 bases and 5 bases respectively, with 13 bases between them. CDR3 length equals 15 residues. Germline V gene data show CDR1 as SGDLS and CDR2 as YYNGEE.